The clone carrying this T cell receptor (beta chain) was seen many times. CDR3 size: 12 residues. Trimming stripped 5 bases from V and 7 bases from J, with 11 bases between. Per the germline V gene, CDR1 is MNHNY and CDR2 is SVGAGI (reference sequence). One entry per CDR3 protein results from TCRdb running MiXCR on the reads. The sample has 290,000 or so distinct CDR3 sequences; about 9.2% are singletons. These data originate in a study of T cell repertoires in cytomegalovirus infection. The chain links TRBV6-6 to TRBJ1-1; the D gene is possibly TRBD1 (6 bases). Specimen: PBMCs. The origin of this receptor is a human donor in good health (CMV status not recorded). Some clones in this sample may be carry-over from other donors' samples. CDR3 amino acids: CASSLTGFEAFF. CDR3 DNA sequence: TGTGCCAGCAGTCTGACAGGTTTTGAAGCTTTCTTT.